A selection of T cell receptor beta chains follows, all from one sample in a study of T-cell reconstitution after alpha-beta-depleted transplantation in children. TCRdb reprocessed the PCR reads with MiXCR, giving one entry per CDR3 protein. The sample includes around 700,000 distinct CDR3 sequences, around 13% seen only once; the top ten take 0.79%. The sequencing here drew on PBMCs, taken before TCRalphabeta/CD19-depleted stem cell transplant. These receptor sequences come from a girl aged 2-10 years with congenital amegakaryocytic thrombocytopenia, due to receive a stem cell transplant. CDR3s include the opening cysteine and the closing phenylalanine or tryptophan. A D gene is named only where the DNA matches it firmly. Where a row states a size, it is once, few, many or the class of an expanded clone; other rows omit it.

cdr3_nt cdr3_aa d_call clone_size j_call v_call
TGTGCCAGCAGTTTAGGGGCGATAGATAGCAATCAGCCCCAGCATTTT CASSLGAIDSNQPQHF NA few TRBJ1-5 TRBV12-3/TRBV12-4
TGTGCCATCAGTGGGGGGCGAGCCGGGGAGCTGTTTTTT CAISGGRAGELFF NA many TRBJ2-2 TRBV10-3
TGTGCCAGCAGTGCCTATTCGGAGGGACAAGAGACCCAGTACTTC CASSAYSEGQETQYF NA NA TRBJ2-5 TRBV28
TGCAGTGCTAGTGGCGGTATCTCCTACGAGCAGTACTTC CSASGGISYEQYF NA many TRBJ2-7 TRBV20-1
TGTGCCAGCAGTTTCCTAGCGTTCTCCTACGAGCAGTACTTC CASSFLAFSYEQYF NA few TRBJ2-7 TRBV28
TGCGCCAGCAGCGGAGAGCTAGCGGGTTACAATGAGCAGTTCTTC CASSGELAGYNEQFF TRBD2 many TRBJ2-1 TRBV4-1
TGCAGTGCTCAGGACAGCACTAATGAAAAACTGTTTTTT CSAQDSTNEKLFF NA few TRBJ1-4 TRBV20-1
TGTGCCAGCAGCCCTCCCCCCGGCGGATCGAAGCGGGAGGGCAGTAAGCAGTACTTC CASSPPPGGSKREGSKQYF TRBD2 NA TRBJ2-7 TRBV11-1
TGCGCCAGCAGCCAAGACAGGGCCGTCACTGAAGCTTTCTTT CASSQDRAVTEAFF NA many TRBJ1-1 TRBV4-1
TGTGCCATCAGTGTTGACAGGGCCGGCGACGAGCAGTACTTC CAISVDRAGDEQYF TRBD1 NA TRBJ2-7 TRBV10-3
TGCGCCAGCAGCTCGCGGGCAGGATTCGGCTACGAGCAGTACTTC CASSSRAGFGYEQYF NA NA TRBJ2-7 TRBV5-1
TGCAGTGCTAGAGATGGGGGGAGCGACACCGGGGAGCTGTTTTTT CSARDGGSDTGELFF NA many TRBJ2-2 TRBV20-1
TGTGCCAGCATCGAACCGGACAGCTCTGGAAACACCATATATTTT CASIEPDSSGNTIYF NA many TRBJ1-3 TRBV6-1
TGTGCCAGCGGATCTTTCACCGGGGAGCTGTTTTTT CASGSFTGELFF NA few TRBJ2-2 TRBV12-3/TRBV12-4
TGCAGTGCTAGAAGATCCGCGGGTTATGAGCAGTTCTTC CSARRSAGYEQFF NA many TRBJ2-1 TRBV20-1
TGCGCCAGCAGCTACCGGGACAGGTACGATGAGCAGTTCTTC CASSYRDRYDEQFF TRBD1 many TRBJ2-1 TRBV5-1
TGTGCCAGCAGTTCGCGGGGCTCTGGGGCCAACGTCCTGACTTTC CASSSRGSGANVLTF NA NA TRBJ2-6 TRBV12-3/TRBV12-4
TGTGCCAGCAGCTTAGGTGGTAGGGCAGCGGAGACCCAGTACTTC CASSLGGRAAETQYF NA many TRBJ2-5 TRBV11-2
TGTGCCAGCAGTTTAGGGCAACTCACCGGGGAGCTGTTTTTT CASSLGQLTGELFF NA many TRBJ2-2 TRBV27
TGCAGTGCTAGAACTAGGACAGGGGGAACTGAGCAGTTCTTC CSARTRTGGTEQFF TRBD1 many TRBJ2-1 TRBV20-1
TGTGCCAGCAGCCCCGACACCGATATTGGCTACACCTTC CASSPDTDIGYTF NA NA TRBJ1-2 TRBV7-2
TGCAGTGTCCCACAGGGGCGGATGAACACTGAAGCTTTCTTT CSVPQGRMNTEAFF TRBD1 NA TRBJ1-1 TRBV20-1